The 21 T cell receptor beta chains below were found in one sample sequenced in a study of cytomegalovirus exposure and HLA in healthy donors. The method was immunoSEQ multiplex PCR; TCRdb's version includes in-frame clones alone and lacks a portion of them. The top ten clones hold under 3.5% of a sample with around 200,000 clones, approximately 84% of them seen once. The sequenced sample was PBMCs. Receptor source: a woman aged 18-30 years in good health and CMV-seropositive.

The rearrangement uses TRBV5-1 and TRBJ1-3; 9 positions match TRBD1. This CDR3 has 17 residues. Germline CDR1 SGHRS, CDR2 YFSETQ. After removal of 4 bases from V and 3 bases from J, the junction contained 11 bases not matched to a gene. Here the CDR3 reads CASSLEPDRGGGNTIYF. The CDR3 nucleotides are TGCGCCAGCAGCCTCGAGCCGGACAGGGGAGGTGGAAACACCATATATTTT.

V gene TRBV7-2 combines with J gene TRBJ2-6, with 9 bases aligning to TRBD2. CDR3 size: 19 residues. The germline V gene has CDR1 SGHTA and CDR2 FQGNSA. With 4 bases clipped from V and 2 bases from J, the junction kept 12 bases outside the gene matches. The CDR3 nucleotides read TGTGCCAGCAGCTCTTATACCGGGACTAGCTCTGCTGGGGCCAACGTCCTGACTTTC. Its protein is CASSSYTGTSSAGANVLTF.

The chain joins TRBV6-6 to TRBJ2-1, with TRBD2 matching over 14 bases. This CDR3 contains 15 residues. CDR1 is MNHNY, CDR2 SVGAGI, per germline (reference sequence). J gave up 7 bases and V 5 bases, and 4 bases lay outside the gene matches. The CDR3 DNA reads as TGTGCCAGCAGTGGGGGACTAGCGGGGGCTAATGAGCAGTTCTTC. Translating it yields CASSGGLAGANEQFF.

In the case of this clone: One junction end disagrees with the germline gene, perhaps due to a read error. The rearrangement uses TRBV6-4 and TRBJ2-7, with D possibly TRBD2 on 6 matching bases. This CDR3 contains 14 residues. CDR1 and CDR2 from the germline V gene are MRHNA and SNTAGT. CDR3 loop: CASSYSTSSYEQYF. The CDR3 DNA follows: TGTGCCAGCAGTTACTCGACTAGCTCCTACGAGCAGTACTTC.

The gene calls are TRBV9 and TRBJ2-5; possibly TRBD2 for D (6 bases). Germline V gene sequence: CDR1 SGDLS, CDR2 YYNGEE. The CDR3 length is 17 residues. Trimming took off 4 bases at V and 5 bases at J, with 24 bases between the two ends. CDR3 region: CASSPPPPGLIGETQYF. CDR3 nucleotide sequence: TGTGCCAGCAGCCCACCCCCTCCGGGACTGATCGGGGAGACCCAGTACTTC.

This clone was seen only once. The chain links TRBV5-1 to TRBJ1-2; D uncertain. The germline V and J ends were trimmed by 5 bases and 8 bases, with 19 bases remaining between them. The CDR3 spans 14 residues. CDR1 and CDR2 (germline): SGHRS, YFSETQ. CDR3 amino acids: CASSLGFGSVGYTF. As DNA, the CDR3 is TGCGCCAGCAGTCTAGGATTCGGGTCAGTCGGCTACACCTTC.

The chain uses TRBV6-5 and TRBJ1-2; 9 nucleotides line up with TRBD1. V was clipped by 10 bases and J by 8 bases; unmatched bases: 5. Per the germline V gene, CDR1 is MNHEY and CDR2 is SVGAGI. The CDR3 has 11 residues. The CDR3 coding sequence is TGTGCCACAGGACAGGGGAGAGGCTACACCTTC. Amino acid sequence: CATGQGRGYTF.

This rearrangement joins TRBV5-4 to TRBJ2-5; 8 bases map to TRBD1. V was clipped by 5 bases and J by 5 bases; unmatched bases: 17. The CDR3 has 17 amino acids. The V gene's germline CDR1 is SGHNT and CDR2 YYREEE (reference sequence). CDR3 bases: TGTGCCAGCAGGACGGGTAGGAAAGGACAGGGTGGGGAGACCCAGTACTTC. It is translated as CASRTGRKGQGGETQYF.

The V and J genes are TRBV6-5 and TRBJ1-1, with 11 bases aligning to TRBD1. Germline CDR1 is MNHEY and CDR2 is SVGAGI. The CDR3 totals 15 residues. V lost 9 bases, J lost 0 bases, and 6 bases stayed unmatched. The CDR3 sequence: CASRDRGAVNTEAFF. DNA for the CDR3: TGTGCCAGTAGGGACAGGGGGGCGGTGAACACTGAAGCTTTCTTT.

The chain carries TRBV6-6 and TRBJ1-1; D ambiguous. CDR1 is MNHNY and CDR2 is SVGAGI in the germline V gene (reference sequence). V was clipped by 7 bases and J by 6 bases, with 15 bases between them. This CDR3 is 13 amino acids long. The CDR3 loop reads CASIDIQEAEAFF. The CDR3 DNA sequence: TGTGCCAGCATTGACATCCAGGAGGCTGAAGCTTTCTTT.

The J gene is TRBJ2-3, the V gene TRBV6-5, with 8 bases matching TRBD1. Trimming removed 5 bases from V and 4 bases from J; junction bases left unmatched: 8. The CDR3 has 15 residues. Germline values: CDR1 MNHEY, CDR2 SVGAGI. The CDR3 nucleotides are TGTGCCAGCAGTAAACGGACAGGGAGGTCAGATACGCAGTATTTT. This codes for CASSKRTGRSDTQYF.

This chain joins TRBV6-1 and TRBJ2-1; TRBD1 matches at 8 bases. Looked up from germline, CDR1 is MNHNS and CDR2 is SASEGT. The V segment lost 2 bases and the J segment 6 bases; nucleotides outside the gene matches: 9. The CDR3 sequence is 16 residues long. CDR3: CASSEKSGGRGNEQFF. CDR3 bases: TGTGCCAGCAGTGAAAAGTCAGGGGGCAGGGGCAATGAGCAGTTCTTC.

This clone was detected only a few times. The chain links TRBV25-1 to TRBJ1-6; D not certain. Trimming took off 3 bases at V and 7 bases at J, with 16 bases between the two ends. The CDR3 is made up of 16 amino acids. Germline-derived CDR1 and CDR2 are MGHDK and SYGVNS. The CDR3 sequence: CASSDTRGHTNSPLHF. Here the CDR3 DNA reads TGTGCCAGCAGTGATACTCGAGGCCATACCAATTCACCCCTCCACTTT.

As to this clone: The same CDR3 also results from other DNA sequences found in this sample. The chain joins TRBV6-1 to TRBJ2-5, with 14 bases lining up with TRBD2. The V gene's germline CDR1 is MNHNS and CDR2 SASEGT. This CDR3 is 15 amino acids long. With V trimmed by 3 bases and J by 4 bases, 1 base remained unmatched. CDR3 DNA: TGTGCCAGCAGTGAGACTAGCGGGGGGGCAGAGACCCAGTACTTC. This encodes CASSETSGGAETQYF.

The V gene is TRBV6-6, the J gene TRBJ1-3, with a weak D call TRBD1 (6 bases). Trimming removed 2 bases at V and 3 bases at J, with 14 bases between. The germline CDR1 and CDR2 sequences are MNHNY and SVGAGI (reference sequence). This CDR3 spans 16 amino acids. The CDR3 coding sequence is TGTGCCAGCAGTTACCCAACAGGGCTGAGTGGAAACACCATATATTTT. This translates into CASSYPTGLSGNTIYF.

In its sample, this clone was seen once. This chain uses TRBV9 with TRBJ2-3; possible D gene TRBD2, 7 bases. CDR1 and CDR2 (germline): SGDLS, YYNGEE. The CDR3 loop spans 16 amino acids. V lost 2 bases and J 2 bases, leaving 15 bases between the germline ends. The CDR3 DNA is TGTGCCAGCAGCGTCCAAGGGGGGGGGCTCACAGATACGCAGTATTTT. Protein: CASSVQGGGLTDTQYF.

CDR3 coding DNA: TGTGCCAGCAGTGAAATTGGGACAGGGGTCAACGCCAACGTAGCTTTCTTT. Translated, it gives CASSEIGTGVNANVAFF. The chain uses TRBV6-1 and TRBJ1-1; 10 bases map to TRBD1. With V trimmed by 2 bases and J by 10 bases, 16 bases remained unmatched. From germline, CDR1 is MNHNS and CDR2 SASEGT. The CDR3 totals 17 residues.

The chain joins TRBV19 to TRBJ1-6; the D gene is possibly TRBD1 (6 bases). The CDR3 loop spans 15 amino acids. V dropped 9 bases and J dropped 2 bases, with 14 bases sitting between them. In germline, CDR1 is LNHDA, CDR2 SQIVND (reference sequence). The CDR3 region is CARLHRDPYNSPLHF. The CDR3 coding sequence is TGTGCCAGACTACACAGGGACCCCTATAATTCACCCCTCCACTTT.

The chain joins TRBV9 to TRBJ2-7, with 10 bases that match TRBD2. This CDR3 contains 14 residues. Germline CDR1 reads SGDLS; CDR2 reads YYNGEE. The J segment lost 7 bases and the V segment lost 0 bases, leaving 4 bases of the junction unmatched. CDR3 DNA sequence: TGTGCCAGCAGCGTAGGTAGCGGGGGGCCTGAGCAGTACTTC. Amino acids: CASSVGSGGPEQYF.

This chain joins TRBV2 and TRBJ1-1; 7 nucleotides match TRBD1. The CDR3 has 15 residues. CDR1 and CDR2 (germline): SNHLY, FYNNEI. With V trimmed by 3 bases and J by 0 bases, 4 bases remained unmatched. The CDR3: CASSDTGTVNTEAFF. CDR3 DNA sequence: TGTGCCAGCAGTGATACCGGGACAGTGAACACTGAAGCTTTCTTT.

This clone was observed a few times. The J gene is TRBJ2-7, the V gene TRBV6-6, with TRBD2 matching over 8 bases. In germline, CDR1 is MNHNY, CDR2 SVGAGI (reference sequence). The junction had 6 bases not matched to a gene; V was cut back by 10 bases and J by 4 bases. This CDR3 spans 12 amino acids. Here the CDR3 DNA reads TGTGCCACCTCACCGGGGGGGTACGAGCAGTACTTC. It codes for CATSPGGYEQYF.